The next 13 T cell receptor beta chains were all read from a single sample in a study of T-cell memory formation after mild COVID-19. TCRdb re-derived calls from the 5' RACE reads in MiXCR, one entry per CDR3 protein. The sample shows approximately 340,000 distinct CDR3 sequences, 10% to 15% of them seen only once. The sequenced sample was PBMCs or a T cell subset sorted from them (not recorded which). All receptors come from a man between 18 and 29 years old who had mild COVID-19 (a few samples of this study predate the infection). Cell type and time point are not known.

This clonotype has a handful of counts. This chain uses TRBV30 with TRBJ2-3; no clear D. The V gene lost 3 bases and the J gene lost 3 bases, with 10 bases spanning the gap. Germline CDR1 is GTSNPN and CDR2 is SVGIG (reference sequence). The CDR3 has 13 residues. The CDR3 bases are TGTGCCTGGAGCGGGTTCTTAACAGATACGCAGTATTTT. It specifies CAWSGFLTDTQYF.

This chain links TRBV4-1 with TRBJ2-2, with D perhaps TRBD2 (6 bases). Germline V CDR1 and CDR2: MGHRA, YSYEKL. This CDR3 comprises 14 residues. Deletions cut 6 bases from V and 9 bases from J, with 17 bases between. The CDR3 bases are TGCGCCAGCAGAGGAACGGGGACTCTCCGGGAGCTGTTTTTT. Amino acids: CASRGTGTLRELFF.

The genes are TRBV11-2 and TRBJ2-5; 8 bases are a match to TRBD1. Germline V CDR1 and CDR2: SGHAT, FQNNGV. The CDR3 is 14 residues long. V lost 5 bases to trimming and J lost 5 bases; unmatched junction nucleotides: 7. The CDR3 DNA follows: TGTGCCAGCAGCCTGGACAGGGTCCGGGAGACCCAGTACTTC. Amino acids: CASSLDRVRETQYF.

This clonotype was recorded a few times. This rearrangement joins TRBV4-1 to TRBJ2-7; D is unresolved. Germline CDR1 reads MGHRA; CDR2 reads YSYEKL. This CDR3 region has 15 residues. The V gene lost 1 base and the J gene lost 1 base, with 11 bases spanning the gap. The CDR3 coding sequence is TGCGCCAGCAGCCAAGCTTCTGGGCCATCCTACGAGCAGTACTTC. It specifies CASSQASGPSYEQYF.

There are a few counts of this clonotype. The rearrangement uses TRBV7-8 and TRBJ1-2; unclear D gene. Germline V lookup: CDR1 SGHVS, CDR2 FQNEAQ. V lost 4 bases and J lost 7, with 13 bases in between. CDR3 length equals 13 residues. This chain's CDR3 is CASSSGGSSGYTF. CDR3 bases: TGTGCCAGCAGCTCAGGAGGTTCTAGTGGCTACACCTTC.

The CDR3 protein is CASSLAGGQEGPQHF. The CDR3 DNA reads as TGCGCCAGCAGCTTGGCCGGGGGGCAAGAAGGTCCCCAGCATTTT. The chain uses TRBV5-1 and TRBJ1-5, with D possibly being TRBD1 (6 bases). The length of the CDR3 is 15 residues. Between the trimmed V and J ends, which lost 0 bases and 10 bases, there was a span of 17 bases. Germline CDR1 is SGHRS and CDR2 is YFSETQ.

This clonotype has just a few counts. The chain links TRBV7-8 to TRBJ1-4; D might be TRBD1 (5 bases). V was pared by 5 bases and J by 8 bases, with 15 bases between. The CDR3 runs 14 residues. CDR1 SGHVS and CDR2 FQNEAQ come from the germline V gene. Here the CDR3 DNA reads TGTGCCAGCAGCCCTCGGGGCATGCGGGAAAAACTGTTTTTT. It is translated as CASSPRGMREKLFF.

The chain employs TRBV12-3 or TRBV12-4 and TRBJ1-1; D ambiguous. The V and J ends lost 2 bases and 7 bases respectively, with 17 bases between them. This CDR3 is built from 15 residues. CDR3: CASSLMGSLSSEAFF. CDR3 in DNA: TGTGCCAGCAGTTTAATGGGGTCTCTCTCCAGTGAAGCTTTCTTT.

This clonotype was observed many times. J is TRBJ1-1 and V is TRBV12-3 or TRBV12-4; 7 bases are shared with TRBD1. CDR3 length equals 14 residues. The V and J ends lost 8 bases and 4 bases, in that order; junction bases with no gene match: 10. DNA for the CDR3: TGTGCCAGCCGAGGGGGCAGGGGAGTCACTGAAGCTTTCTTT. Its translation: CASRGGRGVTEAFF.

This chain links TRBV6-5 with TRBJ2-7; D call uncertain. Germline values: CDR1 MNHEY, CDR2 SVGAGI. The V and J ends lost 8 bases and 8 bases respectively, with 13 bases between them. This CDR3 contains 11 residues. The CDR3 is CASLDNRKQYF. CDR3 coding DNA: TGTGCCAGCCTAGACAACAGAAAGCAGTACTTC.

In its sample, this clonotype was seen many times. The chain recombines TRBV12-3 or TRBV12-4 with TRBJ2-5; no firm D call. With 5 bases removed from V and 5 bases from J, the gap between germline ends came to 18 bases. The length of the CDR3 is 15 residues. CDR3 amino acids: CASSPSPRVGETQYF. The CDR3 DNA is TGTGCCAGCAGTCCAAGTCCTAGGGTCGGGGAGACCCAGTACTTC.

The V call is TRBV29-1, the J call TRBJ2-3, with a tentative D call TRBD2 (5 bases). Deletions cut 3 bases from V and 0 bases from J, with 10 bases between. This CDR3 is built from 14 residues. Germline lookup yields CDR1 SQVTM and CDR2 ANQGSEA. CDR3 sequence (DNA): TGCAGCGTTGAGTGGGGAGCAAGCACAGATACGCAGTATTTT. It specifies CSVEWGASTDTQYF.

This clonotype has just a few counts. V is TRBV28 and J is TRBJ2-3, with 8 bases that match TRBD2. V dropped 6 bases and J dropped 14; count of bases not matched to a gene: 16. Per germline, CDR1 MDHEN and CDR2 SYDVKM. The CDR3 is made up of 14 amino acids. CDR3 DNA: TGTGCCAGCAGGAAGCCCCTGGGACTAGAGGAGCGGTATTTT. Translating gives CASRKPLGLEERYF.